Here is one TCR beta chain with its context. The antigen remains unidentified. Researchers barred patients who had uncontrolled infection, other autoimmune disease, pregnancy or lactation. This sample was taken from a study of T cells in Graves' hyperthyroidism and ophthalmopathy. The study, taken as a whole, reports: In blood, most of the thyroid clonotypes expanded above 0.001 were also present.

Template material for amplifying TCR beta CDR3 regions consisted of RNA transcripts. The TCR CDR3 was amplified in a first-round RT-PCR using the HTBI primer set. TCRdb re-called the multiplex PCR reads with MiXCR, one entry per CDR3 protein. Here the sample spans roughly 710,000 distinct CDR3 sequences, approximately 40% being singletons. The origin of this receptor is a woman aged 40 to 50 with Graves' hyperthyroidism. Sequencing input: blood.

This CDR3 is CASSLVRQPYEQYF. The CDR3, as DNA: TGTGCCAGCAGCTTAGTTCGGCAGCCCTACGAGCAGTACTTC. The genes are TRBV7-2 and TRBJ2-7; D unresolved. This CDR3 contains 14 residues. Germline CDR1 is SGHTA and CDR2 is FQGNSA. Trimming pared 1 base from V and 2 bases from J, leaving 9 bases between.